Each of the 25 T cell receptor beta chains below was sequenced from the same sample in a study of T cells in Graves' hyperthyroidism and ophthalmopathy. Amplified TCR beta CDR3 regions came from RNA transcripts. A set of HTBI primers served as the primers for a first-round RT-PCR of the TCR CDR3. TCRdb used MiXCR to reprocess the multiplex PCR reads, holding one entry per CDR3 protein. This table has some 600,000 distinct CDR3 sequences, around 14% appearing once. The source material was blood. The receptor source for this set is a woman aged 25 to 39 with Graves' hyperthyroidism that later progressed to Graves' ophthalmopathy.

The rearrangement uses TRBV5-1 and TRBJ2-1; the D is unclear. Between the trimmed V and J ends, which lost 4 bases and 10 bases, there was a span of 12 bases. The CDR3 has 12 amino acids. Germline V gene lookup returns CDR1 SGHRS and CDR2 YFSETQ. CDR3 protein: CASSTTYLEQFF. DNA for the CDR3: TGCGCCAGCAGCACAACTTACTTGGAGCAGTTCTTC.

The chain links TRBV6-1 to TRBJ2-4; 8 bases agree with TRBD2. The V segment lost 2 bases and the J segment 7 bases; nucleotides outside the gene matches: 7. CDR1 and CDR2 from the germline V gene are MNHNS and SASEGT. The CDR3 sequence is 15 residues long. CDR3 coding DNA: TGTGCCAGCAGTGAACGGGAGGGGCTAACCAACATTCAGTACTTC. It yields the protein CASSEREGLTNIQYF.

This clonotype was seen at least ten times. At one end, the junction sequence differs from germline, possibly due to a read error. The CDR3 reads CATTPFGTGMNTEAFF. The CDR3 nucleotides read TGTGCCACCACCCCATTCGGGACGGGAATGAATACTGAAGCTTTCTTT. The J gene is TRBJ1-1, the V gene TRBV15, with D tentatively TRBD1 (5 bases). The CDR3 has 16 residues. CDR1 is LNHNV, CDR2 YYDKDF, per germline (reference sequence).

In this sample, this clonotype turned up a few times. V is TRBV7-8 and J is TRBJ1-6, with D unclear. CDR1 is SGHVS and CDR2 is FQNEAQ in the germline V gene. The CDR3 length is 13 residues. The V end lost 5 bases, the J end lost 10 bases, and 12 bases lay between the germline ends. The CDR3 sequence: CASSPGQYSPLHF. As DNA, the CDR3 is TGTGCCAGCAGCCCAGGCCAGTACTCACCCCTCCACTTT.

This clonotype turned up a few times. The gene calls are TRBV7-3 and TRBJ2-2, with unresolved D. Looked up from germline, CDR1 is SGHTA and CDR2 is FQGTGA. Trimming removed 2 bases from V and 6 bases from J, with 16 bases in between. CDR3 length: 16 amino acids. CDR3 amino acids: CASSLESSRHPGELFF. CDR3 bases: TGTGCCAGCAGCTTAGAGTCGTCGAGGCATCCCGGGGAGCTGTTTTTT.

In its sample, this clonotype was seen many times. V and J are TRBV20-1 and TRBJ1-1, with D perhaps TRBD1 (5 bases). Per germline, CDR1 DFQATT and CDR2 SNEGSKA (reference sequence). The V end was cut by 8 bases, the J end by 1 base, with 17 bases between. The CDR3 contains 14 residues. The CDR3 nucleotides read TGCAGTTCCCTCCGGGACGTTCGGAACACTGAAGCTTTCTTT. Translating gives CSSLRDVRNTEAFF.

Many counts were recorded for this clonotype. The chain links TRBV12-3 or TRBV12-4 to TRBJ1-2; TRBD1 matches 7 bases. The CDR3 extends over 15 amino acids. With V trimmed by 5 bases and J by 7 bases, 13 bases remained unmatched. CDR3: CASSQLRGGRGGYTF. The CDR3 DNA sequence: TGTGCCAGCAGTCAACTCAGAGGGGGCCGGGGTGGCTACACCTTC.

This clonotype occurred many times. V usage is TRBV20-1 and J usage is TRBJ2-7; 10 bases align to TRBD1. In germline, CDR1 is DFQATT, CDR2 SNEGSKA (reference sequence). V shed 5 bases and J 5 bases; nucleotides not matched to a gene: 6. This CDR3 contains 13 residues. CDR3 in amino acids: CSAPRQGANEQYF. The CDR3 bases are TGCAGTGCTCCCCGACAGGGGGCCAACGAGCAGTACTTC.

The sample holds one count of this clonotype. This chain joins TRBV2 and TRBJ2-3; weak D call: TRBD2 (7 bases). The CDR3 contains 14 residues. The germline V gene encodes CDR1 SNHLY and CDR2 FYNNEI. Trimming cost V 10 bases and J 4 bases, with 18 bases left between them. Here the CDR3 DNA reads TGTGCCACCAAGGGGGGGCCCGCCGCAGATACGCAGTATTTT. The encoded protein is CATKGGPAADTQYF.

This clonotype was counted at least ten times. CDR3 region: CASSESRGPSYEQYF. The CDR3 nucleotides read TGTGCCAGCAGCGAGTCAAGGGGGCCCTCCTACGAGCAGTACTTC. The chain is built from TRBV6-1 and TRBJ2-7, with 7 nucleotides matching TRBD1. Germline CDR1 is MNHNS and CDR2 is SASEGT. The CDR3 totals 15 residues. Unmatched junction bases numbered 8, after V lost 6 bases and J lost 0 bases.

This clonotype was observed a few times. V is TRBV19 and J is TRBJ1-1, with unresolved D. The length of the CDR3 is 13 residues. Trimming took 0 bases from V and 1 from J, leaving 3 bases between them. Germline assignment: CDR1 LNHDA and CDR2 SQIVND (reference sequence). The CDR3: CASSIEKNTEAFF. The CDR3 bases are TGTGCCAGTAGTATAGAGAAGAACACTGAAGCTTTCTTT.

V and J are TRBV6-1 and TRBJ2-7; TRBD2 might be the D (6 bases). The CDR3 spans 14 residues. Germline CDR1 is MNHNS and CDR2 is SASEGT. The ends were cut back, 6 bases at V and 4 bases at J, with 16 bases in the middle. CDR3 in DNA: TGTGCCAGCAGGACCGGCGGGGAGGCTTACGAGCAGTACTTC. Protein: CASRTGGEAYEQYF.

In this sample, this clonotype turned up many times. The genes are TRBV19 and TRBJ1-6; 10 nucleotides align to TRBD1. The CDR3 is 15 residues long. Germline CDR1 reads LNHDA; CDR2 reads SQIVND (reference sequence). V was clipped by 5 bases and J by 7 bases; unmatched bases: 5. This CDR3 is CASSGRTGGNSPLHF. The CDR3 region has the DNA TGTGCCAGTAGTGGAAGGACAGGGGGAAATTCACCCCTCCACTTT.

The chain combines TRBV9 with TRBJ1-2; 8 bases match TRBD1. After removal of 0 bases from V and 6 bases from J, the junction contained 7 bases not matched to a gene. CDR1 and CDR2 (germline): SGDLS, YYNGEE. The CDR3 has 15 amino acids. CDR3 nucleotides: TGTGCCAGCAGCGTAGCAACAGGGGGAAGGGATGGCTACACCTTC. Translated, it gives CASSVATGGRDGYTF. Full variable domain (outside the CDR3, taken from reference TRBV9 and TRBJ1-2): DSGVTQTPKHLITATGQRVTLRCSPRSGDLSVYWYQQSLDQGLQFLIQYYNGEERAKGNILERFSAQQFPDLHSELNLSSLELGDSALYFCASSVATGGRDGYTFGSGTRLTVV.

The chain uses TRBV11-1 and TRBJ1-1, with TRBD1 identical over 11 bases. The junction had 10 bases not matched to a gene; V was cut back by 6 bases and J by 4 bases. This CDR3 is built from 16 residues. The germline V gene has CDR1 SGHAT and CDR2 FQDESV (reference sequence). The CDR3 sequence is CASSSLRGTGGTEAFF. CDR3 DNA sequence: TGTGCCAGCAGTAGTCTGAGGGGGACAGGGGGCACTGAAGCTTTCTTT.

This clonotype was found many times. The chain couples TRBV7-2 to TRBJ2-3; 13 nucleotides match TRBD2. The germline V gene has CDR1 SGHTA and CDR2 FQGNSA. The CDR3 has 15 residues. The junction had 1 base not matched to a gene; V was cut back by 4 bases and J by 3 bases. The CDR3 DNA reads as TGTGCCAGCAGCTGGGGACTAGCGGGAACAGATACGCAGTATTTT. Translating gives CASSWGLAGTDTQYF. The full variable domain, rest sourced from reference TRBV7-2 and TRBJ2-3, is GAGVSQSPSNKVTEKGKDVELRCDPISGHTALYWYRQSLGQGLEFLIYFQGNSAPDKSGLPSDRFSAERTGGSVSTLTIQRTQQEDSAVYLCASSWGLAGTDTQYFGPGTRLTVL.

This clonotype appeared once. The chain links TRBV7-2 to TRBJ2-1, with D perhaps TRBD1 (5 bases). Germline V gene data show CDR1 as SGHTA and CDR2 as FQGNSA. With 1 base removed from V and 0 bases from J, the gap between germline ends came to 10 bases. The CDR3 sequence is 16 residues long. CDR3 bases: TGTGCCAGCAGCTTAGGCCGACAGCACTCCTACAATGAGCAGTTCTTC. Its translation is CASSLGRQHSYNEQFF. The full variable domain, with the rest looked up from reference TRBV7-2 and TRBJ2-1, is GAGVSQSPSNKVTEKGKDVELRCDPISGHTALYWYRQSLGQGLEFLIYFQGNSAPDKSGLPSDRFSAERTGGSVSTLTIQRTQQEDSAVYLCASSLGRQHSYNEQFFGPGTRLTVL.

This clonotype was seen a handful of times. The V call is TRBV19, the J call TRBJ1-1; D is uncertain. CDR1 LNHDA and CDR2 SQIVND come from the germline V gene (reference sequence). The V and J ends lost 0 bases and 4 bases respectively, with 9 bases between them. CDR3 size: 14 residues. The CDR3 sequence is CASSIDGGGTEAFF. CDR3 coding DNA: TGTGCCAGTAGTATAGACGGAGGTGGCACTGAAGCTTTCTTT.

The chain has TRBV7-6 and TRBJ1-5; no definite D call. Germline CDR1 and CDR2: SGHVS and FNYEAQ. V lost 2 bases, J lost 1 base, and 9 bases lay in between. This CDR3 is built from 15 residues. CDR3 in amino acids: CASSLSWGSNQPQHF. The CDR3 nucleotides are TGTGCCAGCAGCTTATCGTGGGGAAGCAATCAGCCCCAGCATTTT.

This clonotype has more than one count but fewer than ten. The chain carries TRBV10-3 and TRBJ1-2, with D possibly being TRBD1 (6 bases). The CDR3 consists of 16 residues. Germline assignment: CDR1 ENHRY and CDR2 SYGVKD. The V and J ends lost 8 bases and 2 bases respectively, with 21 bases between them. As DNA, the CDR3 is TGTGCCATCTGGAATGGAGGGGACCAGGGGAACTATGGCTACACCTTC. As protein: CAIWNGGDQGNYGYTF.

This clonotype was counted once. V and J are TRBV15 and TRBJ2-3, with 9 bases that match TRBD2. The CDR3 totals 15 residues. Germline loops: CDR1 LNHNV, CDR2 YYDKDF (reference sequence). V lost 10 bases to trimming and J lost 2 bases; unmatched junction nucleotides: 10. The CDR3 DNA reads as TGTGCCAGCAGTTTAGCGGGAGAGGCCACAGATACGCAGTATTTT. Translated: CASSLAGEATDTQYF.

This clonotype was observed a few times. The V gene is TRBV29-1, the J gene TRBJ2-7; TRBD1 matches 7 bases. The CDR3 is made up of 12 amino acids. From germline, CDR1 is SQVTM and CDR2 ANQGSEA. Unmatched junction bases numbered 5, after V lost 4 bases and J lost 5 bases. DNA for the CDR3: TGCAGCGTTGTCAGGGACAGCCACGAGCAGTACTTC. Translation: CSVVRDSHEQYF.

This clonotype was counted at least ten times. The V and J genes are TRBV11-2 and TRBJ1-1; weak D call: TRBD1 (5 bases). Trimming took 5 bases from V and 3 from J, leaving 19 bases between them. This CDR3 spans 16 amino acids. From germline, CDR1 is SGHAT and CDR2 FQNNGV. The CDR3 sequence: CASSPLGGIGDTEAFF. The CDR3 bases are TGTGCCAGCAGCCCCCTCGGGGGGATCGGGGACACTGAAGCTTTCTTT.

V is TRBV29-1 and J is TRBJ1-1; the D gene is possibly TRBD1 (6 bases). CDR3 length: 13 residues. The germline V gene encodes CDR1 SQVTM and CDR2 ANQGSEA. V gave up 5 bases and J gave up 2 bases, with 12 bases separating them. The CDR3 DNA reads as TGCAGCGTTAGCGGGACACCCAACACTGAAGCTTTCTTT. Protein product: CSVSGTPNTEAFF.

The chain carries TRBV4-2 and TRBJ1-2, with 8 bases that match TRBD1. The CDR3 is 16 residues long. In germline, CDR1 is LGHNA, CDR2 YNFKEQ. J lost 8 bases, V lost 0 bases, and 11 bases had no gene match. CDR3 DNA: TGTGCCAGCAGCCAAGACCAGACAGGGGCGGGTCGGGGCTACACCTTC. This codes for CASSQDQTGAGRGYTF.